Included here is one T cell receptor beta chain sequence, with context. This clonotype occurred many times. What this receptor recognizes is not known. There are no base qualities to consult, and no much larger clone falls within one base. Receptors were amplified or captured by 5' RACE. TCRdb records NextSeq 500 as the sequencer. The TCR library protocol attached unique molecular identifiers to individual cDNA molecules to correct for sequencing error and PCR bias. TCR alpha and beta chains were both sequenced, and the abundances of alpha and beta sequences in each sample were closely correlated with each other. Per the original workflow: V gene, J gene and CDR3 annotation of TCR sequences was performed with Decombinator V4. Expanded TCRs were defined as changing significantly between any two time points under a Poisson model with p below 0.0001. TCR abundances were normalised to the total number of TCRs sequenced in each sample and reported as counts per million. TRAV1-2 paired with TRAJ12, TRAJ20 or TRAJ33 defined MAIT TCRs, while TRAV10 paired with TRAJ18 defined iNKT TCRs. A search of VDJdb, accessed on 1 November 2021, was run for TCRs annotated to CMV, EBV and SARS-CoV-2, with TCRs annotated for multiple antigens excluded. Starting from the raw public reads, TCRdb applied fastp trimming at Q25, assembled clones with MiXCR and retained in-frame beta chains. Identical CDR3 proteins give one entry, which carries the most common genes and DNA. In this record, the V and J calls reflect TCRdb's handling and not the investigators' own analysis. This sample has some 91,000 distinct CDR3 sequences in its table, and 9.5% to 11% of those were observed once. The top ten constitute less than 5.5% of the sample.

This was a case-control study nested in a cohort of healthcare workers in London, UK, who had nasopharyngeal swab PCR tests and blood samples taken every week. Healthcare workers were recruited during the week of the UK lockdown, between 23 and 31 March 2020, and followed weekly for up to about 15 weeks. This entry is derived from a study of early T cells in non-severe SARS-CoV-2 infection (dated by TCRdb to the early 2020s). As for the study more broadly: Bulk RNA from unsorted whole blood was used for TCR sequencing, so alpha and beta chains could not be paired. The investigation overall reported the following: VDJdb matching was skewed toward anti-spike CD8 responses and likely underestimated virus-specific expansions by missing private and CD4 specificities.

Trimming at the junction amounts to 4 bases on V and 6 bases on J, and the germline ends lie 16 bases apart. The cysteine opens and the phenylalanine closes a CDR3 of 15 amino acids. Only the CDR3 part of the read is kept: 45 bases, read in frame from the first base. CDR1 and CDR2 are drawn from the germline V gene (reference sequence): SEHNR, FQNEAQ. The receptor was derived from an adult who was a healthcare worker with PCR-confirmed SARS-CoV-2 infection or an uninfected control (not recorded which). Recombination linked TRBV7-9 to TRBJ2-1; TRBD1 could be the D gene, as 5 bases match. The material was whole blood, obtained at baseline. The CDR3 protein: CASSYRQSNTNEQFF. The DNA sequence reads TGTGCCAGCAGCTACCGACAGTCTAACACCAATGAGCAGTTCTTC.